The clone carrying this T cell receptor beta chain was seen a few times. Profiled with immunoSEQ multiplex PCR; TCRdb holds only in-frame clones, not every one. The top ten clones hold roughly 1% of a sample with roughly 500,000 clones, 89% of them seen once. The record originates from a study of blood T cell repertoires in COVID-19. This CDR3 is built from 15 residues. V was clipped by 5 bases and J by 3 bases; unmatched bases: 7. Per the germline V gene, CDR1 is LGHDT and CDR2 is YNNKEL (reference sequence). This TCR was recovered from a man younger than 35 with COVID-19, enrolled during active disease. Sequenced sample: peripheral blood. The rearrangement links TRBV3-1 (or the pseudogene TRBV3-2) to TRBJ2-7; 10 bases agree with TRBD2. The CDR3 DNA sequence: TGTGCCAGCAGCTCAAGCGGGGGGGGAATCTACGAGCAGTACTTC. Translation: CASSSSGGGIYEQYF.